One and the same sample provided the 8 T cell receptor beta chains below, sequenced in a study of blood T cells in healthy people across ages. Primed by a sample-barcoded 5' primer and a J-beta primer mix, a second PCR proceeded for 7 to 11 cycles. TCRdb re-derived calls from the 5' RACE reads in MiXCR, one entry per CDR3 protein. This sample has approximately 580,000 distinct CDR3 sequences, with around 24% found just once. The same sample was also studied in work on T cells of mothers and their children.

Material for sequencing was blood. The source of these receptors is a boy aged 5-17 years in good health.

CDR3 sequence (DNA): TGCAGTGCTAGAGATCGAGACAGCACAGATACGCAGTATTTT. It specifies CSARDRDSTDTQYF. The chain carries TRBV20-1 and TRBJ2-3; D is unresolved. The V and J ends lost 0 bases and 0 bases respectively, with 7 bases between them. The germline V gene has CDR1 DFQATT and CDR2 SNEGSKA (reference sequence). The CDR3 is 14 residues long.

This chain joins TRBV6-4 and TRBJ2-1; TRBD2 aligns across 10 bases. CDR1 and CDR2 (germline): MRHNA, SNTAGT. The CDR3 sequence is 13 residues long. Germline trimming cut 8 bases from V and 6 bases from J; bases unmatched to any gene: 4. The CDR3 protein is CASASGSSNEQFF. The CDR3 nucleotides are TGTGCCAGCGCTAGCGGGAGTAGCAATGAGCAGTTCTTC.

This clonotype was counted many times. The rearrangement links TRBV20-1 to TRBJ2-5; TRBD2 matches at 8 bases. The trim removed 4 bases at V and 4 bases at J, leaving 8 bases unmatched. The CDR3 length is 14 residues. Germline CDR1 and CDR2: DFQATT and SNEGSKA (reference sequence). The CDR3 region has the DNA TGCAGTGCTAAATCGGGGGGGGTCGGAGAGACCCAGTACTTC. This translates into CSAKSGGVGETQYF.

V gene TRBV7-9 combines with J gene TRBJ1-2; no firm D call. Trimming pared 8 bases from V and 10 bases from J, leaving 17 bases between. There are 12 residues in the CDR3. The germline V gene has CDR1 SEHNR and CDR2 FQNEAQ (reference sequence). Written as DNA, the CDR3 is TGTGCCAGCCTCCGACAAGCAGATACCTACACCTTC. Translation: CASLRQADTYTF.

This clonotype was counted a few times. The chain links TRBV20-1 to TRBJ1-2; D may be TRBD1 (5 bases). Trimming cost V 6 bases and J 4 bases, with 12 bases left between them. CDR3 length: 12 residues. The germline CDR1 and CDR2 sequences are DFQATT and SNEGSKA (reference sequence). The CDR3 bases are TGCAGTGCCGGAGAGGGGAGCTATGGCTACACCTTC. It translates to CSAGEGSYGYTF.

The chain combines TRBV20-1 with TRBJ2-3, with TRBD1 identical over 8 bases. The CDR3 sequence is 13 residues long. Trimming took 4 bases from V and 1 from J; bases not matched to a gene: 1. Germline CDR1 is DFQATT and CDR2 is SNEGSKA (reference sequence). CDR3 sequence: CSAMTGGTDTQYF. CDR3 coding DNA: TGCAGTGCTATGACAGGGGGCACAGATACGCAGTATTTT.

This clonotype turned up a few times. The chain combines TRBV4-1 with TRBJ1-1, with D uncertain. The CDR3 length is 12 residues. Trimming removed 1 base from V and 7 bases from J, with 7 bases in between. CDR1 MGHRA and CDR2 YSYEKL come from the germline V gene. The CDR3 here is CASSQVSDEAFF. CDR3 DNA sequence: TGCGCCAGCAGCCAAGTTTCGGATGAAGCTTTCTTT.

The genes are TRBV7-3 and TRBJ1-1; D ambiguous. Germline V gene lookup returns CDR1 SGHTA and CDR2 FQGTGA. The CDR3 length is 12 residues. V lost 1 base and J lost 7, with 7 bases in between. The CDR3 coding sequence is TGTGCCAGCAGCTTAATCGGCGGTGAAGCTTTCTTT. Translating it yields CASSLIGGEAFF.